This TCR beta chain was sequenced for a study of vaccination and CD4 T cells after COVID-19. Oncomine TCR Beta short-read sequencing was applied to DNA from cultured CD4+ T cells. TCRdb passed the PCR reads through MiXCR, listing each CDR3 protein once. The sample yields about 8,300 distinct CDR3 sequences, roughly 50% seen once. Treatment given: approximately 11-day PBMC culture with coronavirus spike peptide pools or control peptides (ViraFEST assay). Samples of CD4+ T cells were obtained from the unexposed donor before the COVID-19 pandemic (2011-2018). Once peptide pools had expanded antigen-specific T cells, ViraFEST sequenced TCRs. Study-wide results and caveats: Clonotypes reactive to SARS-CoV-2 had a median that went up from about 20 to 38, but not significantly.

This clonotype has a single count. The antigen is unknown. The source of this sequence is a human donor in good health. Material: CD4+ T cells from blood, cultured in vitro.

CDR3 DNA: TGTGCCAGCAGTTCCCAACGGGGGGGCAATTTTGCCGGGGAGCTGTTTTTT. Encoded protein: CASSSQRGGNFAGELFF. The chain combines TRBV27 with TRBJ2-2; 8 positions agree with TRBD2. The V gene's germline CDR1 is MNHEY and CDR2 SMNVEV (reference sequence). The CDR3 runs to 17 residues. V shed 4 bases and J 6 bases; nucleotides not matched to a gene: 13.